The 28 T cell receptor beta chains listed next were all sequenced from one sample in a study of cytomegalovirus exposure and HLA in healthy donors. Profiled with immunoSEQ multiplex PCR; TCRdb holds only in-frame clones, not every one. The data contain around 150,000 clones, around 90% of them singletons. Sequencing was carried out using PBMCs. The receptor source for this set is a young woman in good health and CMV-seropositive.

This clone has only a few counts. This chain joins TRBV9 and TRBJ2-5, with D possibly matching TRBD2 (5 bases). Trimming left V 2 bases short and J 2 bases short, with 13 bases between. The CDR3 extends over 15 amino acids. Per the germline V gene, CDR1 is SGDLS and CDR2 is YYNGEE. The CDR3 protein is CASSVLSGHQETQYF. CDR3 nucleotides: TGTGCCAGCAGCGTCCTGAGCGGTCATCAAGAGACCCAGTACTTC.

This chain links TRBV5-1 with TRBJ2-1, with 9 bases lining up with TRBD2. CDR1 and CDR2 from the germline V gene are SGHRS and YFSETQ. CDR3 length: 16 residues. V lost 1 base, J lost 8 bases, and 10 bases stayed unmatched. The CDR3 region is CASSLLGAGGTDEQFF. The CDR3 DNA sequence: TGCGCCAGCAGCTTGTTGGGAGCGGGGGGCACAGATGAGCAGTTCTTC.

This chain joins TRBV4-1 and TRBJ2-5; 7 nucleotides line up with TRBD2. J was trimmed by 5 bases and V by 2 bases; bases with no gene match: 14. This CDR3 contains 17 residues. Germline V gives CDR1 MGHRA, CDR2 YSYEKL. The CDR3 loop reads CASSQSMTRERRETQYF. DNA of the CDR3: TGCGCCAGCAGCCAATCTATGACGCGGGAGAGAAGGGAGACCCAGTACTTC.

Written as DNA, the CDR3 is TGTGCCAGCAGCCTGATCGGGGAAAGGTACGAGCAGTACTTC. It encodes CASSLIGERYEQYF. The J gene is TRBJ2-7, the V gene TRBV2, with D tentatively TRBD2 (5 bases). Between the trimmed V and J ends, which lost 6 bases and 4 bases, there was a span of 16 bases. Germline V gene lookup returns CDR1 SNHLY and CDR2 FYNNEI. This CDR3 has 14 residues.

This sequence joins TRBV18 and TRBJ1-1; D remains unclear. With 0 bases removed from V and 0 bases from J, the gap between germline ends came to 8 bases. CDR3 length equals 15 residues. Germline assignment: CDR1 KGHSH and CDR2 LQKENI. The chain's CDR3 is CASSPPVQMNTEAFF. The DNA of the CDR3 is TGTGCCAGCTCACCACCGGTACAGATGAACACTGAAGCTTTCTTT.

The gene calls are TRBV28 and TRBJ2-2, with a tentative D call TRBD2 (5 bases). Trimming shortened V by 6 bases and J by 1 base, and 15 bases separated the two germline ends. The germline V gene has CDR1 MDHEN and CDR2 SYDVKM. There are 16 residues in the CDR3. As DNA, the CDR3 is TGTGCCAGCAGCCCCGGGGTAATTGAGAACACCGGGGAGCTGTTTTTT. This translates into CASSPGVIENTGELFF.

This clone was observed a single time. This sequence joins TRBV14 and TRBJ2-4, with 7 bases fitting TRBD2. CDR1 is SGHDN, CDR2 FVKESK, per germline. CDR3 length equals 16 residues. J lost 0 bases, V lost 4 bases, and 6 bases had no gene match. CDR3 amino acids: CASSRERGLAKNIQYF. The CDR3 DNA is TGTGCCAGCAGCCGAGAGCGGGGCCTAGCCAAAAACATTCAGTACTTC.

V is TRBV27 and J is TRBJ1-6; the match to TRBD1 covers 8 bases. Germline V gene lookup returns CDR1 MNHEY and CDR2 SMNVEV (reference sequence). The CDR3 runs to 17 residues. V dropped 4 bases and J dropped 9; count of bases not matched to a gene: 14. This CDR3 reads CASSSPPGQANGSPLHF. The CDR3 DNA reads TGTGCCAGCAGTTCCCCGCCGGGACAGGCCAATGGTTCACCCCTCCACTTT.

The V gene is TRBV28, the J gene TRBJ2-1; D may be TRBD2 (6 bases). Per germline, CDR1 MDHEN and CDR2 SYDVKM. V lost 7 bases and J lost 0, with 13 bases in between. CDR3 length: 15 residues. CDR3 protein: CASKGGGASYNEQFF. CDR3 DNA: TGTGCCAGCAAGGGTGGAGGGGCCTCCTACAATGAGCAGTTCTTC.

Points on this clone: Sequence at one end of the junction differs from germline and may be a read error. The chain combines TRBV5-6 with TRBJ1-1, with a possible D match to TRBD1 (5 bases). Germline assignment: CDR1 SGHDT and CDR2 YYEEEE. The CDR3 covers 14 residues. CDR3 coding DNA: TGTGCCAGCACCTTGGGGCCACCAGACACTGAAGCTTTCTTT. This sequence encodes CASTLGPPDTEAFF.

This chain joins TRBV27 and TRBJ2-1, with D possibly TRBD2 on 5 matching bases. Trimming stripped 3 bases from V and 7 bases from J, with 13 bases between. The germline V gene has CDR1 MNHEY and CDR2 SMNVEV (reference sequence). CDR3 size: 14 residues. CDR3: CASSFEGLSNEQFF. The CDR3 DNA reads as TGTGCCAGCAGTTTCGAGGGCCTCTCGAATGAGCAGTTCTTC.

V and J are TRBV20-1 and TRBJ1-1; D uncertain. Between the trimmed V and J ends, which lost 1 base and 6 bases, there was a span of 6 bases. The CDR3 has 11 amino acids. Germline lookup yields CDR1 DFQATT and CDR2 SNEGSKA (reference sequence). As DNA, the CDR3 is TGCAGTGCTAGAGCAAACTCTGAAGCTTTCTTT. Residues: CSARANSEAFF.

This chain joins TRBV28 and TRBJ1-1, with TRBD1 as a possible D gene (5 bases). Germline CDR1 MDHEN, CDR2 SYDVKM. The CDR3 length is 14 residues. The ends were cut back, 5 bases at V and 4 bases at J, with 14 bases in the middle. Here the CDR3 reads CASSMGGSATEAFF. The CDR3 coding sequence is TGTGCCAGCAGTATGGGGGGGTCGGCCACTGAAGCTTTCTTT. Drawing the rest from reference TRBV28 and TRBJ1-1, the complete variable domain is DVKVTQSSRYLVKRTGEKVFLECVQDMDHENMFWYRQDPGLGLRLIYFSYDVKMKEKGDIPEGYSVSREKKERFSLILESASTNQTSMYLCASSMGGSATEAFFGQGTRLTVV.

This sequence joins TRBV19 and TRBJ2-5, with 7 bases that match TRBD1. The CDR3 sequence is 13 residues long. CDR1 is LNHDA, CDR2 SQIVND, per germline (reference sequence). The V segment lost 6 bases and the J segment 4 bases; nucleotides outside the gene matches: 5. Here the CDR3 reads CASSTTGPETQYF. The CDR3 region has the DNA TGTGCCAGTAGCACGACAGGGCCAGAGACCCAGTACTTC.

There are a few counts of this clone. This chain joins TRBV7-6 and TRBJ1-5; TRBD1 aligns across 10 bases. The CDR3 totals 15 residues. V shed 5 bases, J shed 5 bases, and the junction held 6 bases outside the gene matches. Germline V gene sequence: CDR1 SGHVS, CDR2 FNYEAQ. The CDR3 nucleotides are TGTGCCAGCAGCGAGGGACAGGGGATCGATCAGCCCCAGCATTTT. It specifies CASSEGQGIDQPQHF.

Only a few counts were recorded for this clone. V usage is TRBV6-5 and J usage is TRBJ2-7; D perhaps matches TRBD1 (6 bases). The CDR3 is made up of 12 amino acids. Germline V gives CDR1 MNHEY, CDR2 SVGAGI. Trimming shortened V by 4 bases and J by 4 bases, and 8 bases separated the two germline ends. CDR3 protein: CASSWQGYEQYF. In DNA, the CDR3 is TGTGCCAGCAGTTGGCAGGGGTACGAGCAGTACTTC.

This clone was seen just once. This rearrangement joins TRBV5-6 to TRBJ2-7, with 7 bases aligning to TRBD2. J gave up 0 bases and V 4 bases, and 7 bases lay outside the gene matches. Germline-derived CDR1 and CDR2 are SGHDT and YYEEEE. CDR3 length equals 15 residues. CDR3 protein: CASSPRWGGSYEQYF. CDR3 nucleotide sequence: TGTGCCAGCAGCCCTCGGTGGGGGGGCTCCTACGAGCAGTACTTC.

The chain links TRBV18 to TRBJ1-1; 8 positions match TRBD1. The CDR3 runs 15 residues. CDR1 KGHSH and CDR2 LQKENI come from the germline V gene. Trimming cost V 6 bases and J 2 bases; bases outside gene matches: 8. CDR3 nucleotides: TGTGCCAGCTCGCGGGCCGGGACAGGCAACACTGAAGCTTTCTTT. It yields the protein CASSRAGTGNTEAFF.

This clone was seen once. The J gene is TRBJ1-3, the V gene TRBV6-6; weak D call: TRBD1 (6 bases). V lost 6 bases and J lost 0, with 15 bases in between. The CDR3 is 16 amino acids. The germline gives CDR1 MNHNY, CDR2 SVGAGI (reference sequence). CDR3 DNA sequence: TGTGCCAGCAGAGTTGGGACACCTAGCTCTGGAAACACCATATATTTT. Its protein is CASRVGTPSSGNTIYF.

The chain combines TRBV6-1 with TRBJ2-2, with 8 bases matching TRBD2. CDR1 is MNHNS and CDR2 is SASEGT in the germline V gene. The junction had 2 bases not matched to a gene; V was cut back by 5 bases and J by 0 bases. This CDR3 contains 15 residues. The CDR3, as DNA: TGTGCCAGCAGTATTAGCGGGGCGAACACCGGGGAGCTGTTTTTT. Encoded protein: CASSISGANTGELFF.

The chain has TRBV11-2 and TRBJ1-2; a weak D match, TRBD1 (5 bases). Germline V lookup: CDR1 SGHAT, CDR2 FQNNGV. This CDR3 is built from 17 residues. V gave up 6 bases and J gave up 0 bases, with 20 bases separating them. The CDR3 protein is CASSTPRGTQANYGYTF. Written as DNA, the CDR3 is TGTGCCAGCAGTACCCCCCGGGGGACGCAGGCTAACTATGGCTACACCTTC.

DNA for the CDR3: TGTGCCAGCAGCTCCGGGACTAGCGGGGGGGTAGATACGCAGTATTTT. Protein sequence: CASSSGTSGGVDTQYF. The chain is built from TRBV5-4 and TRBJ2-3; 16 nucleotides match TRBD2. V gave up 3 bases and J gave up 5 bases; unmatched junction bases: 3. Germline CDR1 reads SGHNT; CDR2 reads YYREEE (reference sequence). This CDR3 spans 16 amino acids.

The gene calls are TRBV5-4 and TRBJ1-3; 9 bases agree with TRBD1. Trimming removed 4 bases from V and 2 bases from J; junction bases left unmatched: 4. The germline gives CDR1 SGHNT, CDR2 YYREEE (reference sequence). CDR3 length: 15 amino acids. In DNA form, the CDR3 reads TGTGCCAGCAGCCCTACAGGGGGCACTGGAAACACCATATATTTT. Translation: CASSPTGGTGNTIYF.

The chain is built from TRBV7-6 and TRBJ2-3; 10 nucleotides agree with TRBD2. Trimming removed 2 bases from V and 0 bases from J; junction bases left unmatched: 2. CDR1 SGHVS and CDR2 FNYEAQ come from the germline V gene. The CDR3 contains 16 residues. This CDR3 is CASSLLAGASTDTQYF. CDR3 bases: TGTGCCAGCAGCTTACTAGCGGGGGCTAGCACAGATACGCAGTATTTT.

The chain employs TRBV6-1 and TRBJ2-2, with D possibly matching TRBD1 (5 bases). The CDR3 is 14 amino acids. Per the germline V gene, CDR1 is MNHNS and CDR2 is SASEGT. Between the trimmed V and J ends, which lost 6 bases and 5 bases, there was a span of 13 bases. This CDR3 reads CASRTQGQTGELFF. CDR3 DNA sequence: TGTGCCAGCAGAACCCAGGGTCAAACCGGGGAGCTGTTTTTT.

DNA of the CDR3: TGCGCCAGCAGCTTGGACACAACGGGTGGTCAGCCCCAGCATTTT. Translation: CASSLDTTGGQPQHF. This chain links TRBV5-1 with TRBJ1-5; D remains unclear. CDR3 size: 15 residues. Germline values: CDR1 SGHRS, CDR2 YFSETQ. V was cut by 0 bases and J by 6 bases, with 13 bases left in between.

The rearrangement uses TRBV30 and TRBJ2-7, with TRBD1 matching over 10 bases. The V segment lost 2 bases and the J segment 9 bases; nucleotides outside the gene matches: 16. The germline V gene has CDR1 GTSNPN and CDR2 SVGIG (reference sequence). The CDR3 totals 16 residues. The CDR3 loop reads CAWSTKQPGQGSMQYF. The CDR3 nucleotides are TGTGCCTGGAGTACAAAACAACCGGGACAGGGGTCTATGCAGTACTTC.

The chain is built from TRBV6-1 and TRBJ1-1, with 7 bases lining up with TRBD1. The CDR3 covers 14 residues. V shed 6 bases, J shed 0 bases, and the junction held 4 bases outside the gene matches. Germline loops: CDR1 MNHNS, CDR2 SASEGT. The CDR3 DNA follows: TGTGCCAGCAGCTTAACAGGGGTGAACACTGAAGCTTTCTTT. It specifies CASSLTGVNTEAFF.